The clone carrying this T cell receptor (beta chain) occurred many times. Its antigen is undetermined. CD25-based Treg depletion was applied to purified naive CD4+ T cells. General study findings and limits: Larger-cohort validation covered only one TCR beta V-J rearrangement. Tumor Tregs overlapped most with tumor, then blood, naive CD4+ cells.

After constant-region reverse-primer amplification, full-length variable regions underwent semi-nested PCR with Nested Universal Primer A. TCRdb redid the calling of the 5' RACE reads with MiXCR, one entry per CDR3 protein. Of some 62,000 distinct CDR3 sequences in the sample, under 35% were seen once. The CDR3 spans 15 residues. With 4 bases removed from V and 0 bases from J, the gap between germline ends came to 13 bases. Germline V gives CDR1 SGHKS, CDR2 YYEKEE (reference sequence). This receptor was obtained from a female donor with breast cancer. The V call is TRBV5-5, the J call TRBJ1-1; D is undetermined. The sample consisted of tumor-infiltrating naive CD4+ T cells sorted from the breast tumor. The subset is: naive CD4+ T cells, CD4+CD45RA+CD25-. The CDR3 DNA is TGTGCCAGCAGCCCTACAGCAGACCTGAACACTGAAGCTTTCTTT. It specifies CASSPTADLNTEAFF.